This TCR beta chain is drawn from a study of T cell repertoires in ileal Crohn's disease. Study observations and caveats: All patients with clonality above 26.8% had endoscopic recurrence. Sorted CD8 T cells held more high-frequency clones than CD4. Clonal expansions were more frequent in active smokers than non-smokers at surgery.

Notes on this clone: What it binds is unknown.

Time point in this sample: neoterminal ileum biopsy at postoperative endoscopy, about 6 months after surgery. Each sample's TCRB immunosequencing used around 500 nanograms of biopsy DNA. Profiling relied on immunoSEQ multiplex PCR, and the TCRdb table lists in-frame clones only, not all of them. The profile covers 6,500 to 8,500 clones, with over 60% appearing a single time and roughly 10% taken by the ten largest. Germline V gene lookup returns CDR1 SGHNT and CDR2 YENEEA. V dropped 1 base and J dropped 2 bases, with 6 bases sitting between them. The CDR3 runs to 14 residues. This receptor was taken from an adult with Crohn's disease. The sequencing sample was made of ileal tissue. The V call is TRBV11-3, the J call TRBJ2-1; D gene uncertain. CDR3 DNA: TGTGCCAGCAGCTTAGGAGCGACCTACAATGAGCAGTTCTTC. Amino acids: CASSLGATYNEQFF.